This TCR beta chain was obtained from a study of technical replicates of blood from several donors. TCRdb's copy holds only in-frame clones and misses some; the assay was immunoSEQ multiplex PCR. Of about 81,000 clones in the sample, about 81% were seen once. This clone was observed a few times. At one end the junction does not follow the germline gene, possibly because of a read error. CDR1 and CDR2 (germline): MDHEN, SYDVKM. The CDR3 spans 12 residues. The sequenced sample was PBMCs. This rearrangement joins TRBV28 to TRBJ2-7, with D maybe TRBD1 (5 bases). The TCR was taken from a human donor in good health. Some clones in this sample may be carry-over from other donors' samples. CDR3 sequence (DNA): TGTGCCAGCAGTTTGTACCGGACACCCACTGACTTC. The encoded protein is CASSLYRTPTDF.